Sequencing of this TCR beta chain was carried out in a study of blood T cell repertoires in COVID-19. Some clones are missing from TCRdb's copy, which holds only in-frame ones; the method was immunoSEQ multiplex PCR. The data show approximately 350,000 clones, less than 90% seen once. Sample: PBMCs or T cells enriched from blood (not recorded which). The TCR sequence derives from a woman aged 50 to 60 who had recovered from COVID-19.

The CDR3 region is CASRLRVTGGGYTF. CDR3 DNA: TGTGCCAGCAGATTAAGAGTGACAGGGGGTGGCTACACCTTC. The chain joins TRBV7-2 to TRBJ1-2; 9 nucleotides line up with TRBD1. J gave up 7 bases and V 6 bases, and 9 bases lay outside the gene matches. Germline-derived CDR1 and CDR2 are SGHTA and FQGNSA. The CDR3 has 14 amino acids.